This record looks at one T cell receptor beta chain sequence and its context. The antigen is undetermined. With 3 bases clipped from V and 5 bases from J, the junction kept 7 bases outside the gene matches. The CDR3 has 15 residues. Unique molecular identifiers were incorporated into the prepared TCRbeta library. TCRdb re-derived calls from the PCR reads in MiXCR, one entry per CDR3 protein. The repertoire has approximately 290,000 distinct CDR3 sequences, roughly 12% of them found once; the top ten carry around a quarter. The data were taken from a study of T-cell reconstitution after alpha-beta-depleted transplantation in children. Study-wide points: Several hundred expanded graft clones reportedly supplied alpha-beta T cells about two months after transplant. Once a year had passed after transplant, T-cell counts and diversity came mostly from newly produced T cells.

The sample was peripheral blood, taken 180 days after TCRalphabeta/CD19-depleted stem cell transplant. The chain is built from TRBV12-3 or TRBV12-4 and TRBJ2-5, with 9 bases fitting TRBD1. This TCR was recovered from a male patient under 10 years old who had a stem cell transplant for chronic granulomatous disease, so the T cells may come from the graft donor. The CDR3 reads CASSFTGGQFETQYF. Written as DNA, the CDR3 is TGTGCCAGCAGTTTCACAGGGGGCCAGTTCGAGACCCAGTACTTC.